The present T cell receptor beta chain was sequenced within a study of blood T cell repertoires in COVID-19. Germline CDR1 reads SGHTA; CDR2 reads FQGNSA. The CDR3 sequence is 16 residues long. V was pared by 5 bases and J by 8 bases, with 12 bases of the junction left unmatched. Data came from immunoSEQ multiplex PCR; TCRdb stores just in-frame clones and leaves some out. The table lists 200,000 to 250,000 clones, more than 70% of them singletons. Sequenced: PBMCs or T cells enriched from blood (not recorded which). The clonotype originates from a woman aged 40 to 49 with acute COVID-19. The V call is TRBV7-2, the J call TRBJ2-1; 10 nucleotides match TRBD1. The CDR3 nucleotides are TGTGCCAGCAGCCTCCGGACAGGGGGTCATATGTATGAGCAGTTCTTC. The encoded protein is CASSLRTGGHMYEQFF.